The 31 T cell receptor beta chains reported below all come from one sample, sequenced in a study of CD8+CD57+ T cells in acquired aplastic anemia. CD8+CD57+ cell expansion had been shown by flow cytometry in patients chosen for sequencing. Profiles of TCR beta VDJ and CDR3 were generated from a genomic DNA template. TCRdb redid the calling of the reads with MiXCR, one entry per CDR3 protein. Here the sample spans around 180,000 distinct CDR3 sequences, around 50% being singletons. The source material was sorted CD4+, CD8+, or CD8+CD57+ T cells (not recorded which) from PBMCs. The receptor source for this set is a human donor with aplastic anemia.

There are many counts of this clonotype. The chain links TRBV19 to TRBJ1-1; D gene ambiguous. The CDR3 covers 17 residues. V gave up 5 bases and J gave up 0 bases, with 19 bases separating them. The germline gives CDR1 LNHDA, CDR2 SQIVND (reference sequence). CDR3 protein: CASSQIRAAIMNTEAFF. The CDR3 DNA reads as TGTGCCAGTAGTCAGATTCGGGCAGCCATTATGAACACTGAAGCTTTCTTT.

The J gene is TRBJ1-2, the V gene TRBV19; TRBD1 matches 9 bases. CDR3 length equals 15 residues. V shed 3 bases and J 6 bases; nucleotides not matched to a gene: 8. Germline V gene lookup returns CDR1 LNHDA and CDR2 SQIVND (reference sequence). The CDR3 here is CASSMTRWDRDGYTF. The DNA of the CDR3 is TGTGCCAGTAGTATGACTAGGTGGGACAGGGATGGCTACACCTTC.

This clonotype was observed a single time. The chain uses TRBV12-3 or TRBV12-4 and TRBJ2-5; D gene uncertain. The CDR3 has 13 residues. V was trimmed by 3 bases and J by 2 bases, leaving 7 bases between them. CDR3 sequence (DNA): TGTGCCAGCAGTTTTAGGCCGCAAGAGACCCAGTACTTC. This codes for CASSFRPQETQYF.

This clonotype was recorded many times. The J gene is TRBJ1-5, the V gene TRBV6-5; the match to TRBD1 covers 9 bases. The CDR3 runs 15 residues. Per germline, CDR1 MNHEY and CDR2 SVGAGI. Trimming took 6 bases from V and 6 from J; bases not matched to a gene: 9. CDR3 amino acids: CASRETGGGRQPQHF. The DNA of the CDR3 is TGTGCCAGCAGGGAAACAGGGGGCGGACGTCAGCCCCAGCATTTT.

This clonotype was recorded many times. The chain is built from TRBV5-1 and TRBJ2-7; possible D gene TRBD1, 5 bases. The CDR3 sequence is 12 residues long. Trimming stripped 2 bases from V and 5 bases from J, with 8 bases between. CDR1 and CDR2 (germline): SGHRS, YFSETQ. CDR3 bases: TGCGCCAGCAGCTTTTCAGGGAACGAGCAGTACTTC. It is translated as CASSFSGNEQYF.

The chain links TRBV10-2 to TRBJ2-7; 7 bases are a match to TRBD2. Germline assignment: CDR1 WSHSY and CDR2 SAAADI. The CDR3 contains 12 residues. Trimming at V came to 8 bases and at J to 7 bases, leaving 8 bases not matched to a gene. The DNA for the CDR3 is TGCGCCAGCGGGGGGGGGGGTGGGGAGCAGTACTTC. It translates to CASGGGGGEQYF.

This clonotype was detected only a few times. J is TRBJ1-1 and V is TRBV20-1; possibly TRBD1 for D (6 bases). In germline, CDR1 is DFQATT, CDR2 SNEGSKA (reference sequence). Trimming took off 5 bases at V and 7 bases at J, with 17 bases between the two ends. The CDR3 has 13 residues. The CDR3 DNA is TGCAGTGCTGGATCGTGGGGGGCTGTTGAAGCTTTCTTT. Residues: CSAGSWGAVEAFF.

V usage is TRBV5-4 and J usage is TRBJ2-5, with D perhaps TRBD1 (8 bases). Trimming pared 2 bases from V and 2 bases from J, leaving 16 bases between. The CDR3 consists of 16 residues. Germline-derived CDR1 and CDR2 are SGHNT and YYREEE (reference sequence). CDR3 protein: CASSLGQGGGQETQYF. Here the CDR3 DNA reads TGTGCCAGCAGCTTAGGACAGGGAGGGGGTCAAGAGACCCAGTACTTC.

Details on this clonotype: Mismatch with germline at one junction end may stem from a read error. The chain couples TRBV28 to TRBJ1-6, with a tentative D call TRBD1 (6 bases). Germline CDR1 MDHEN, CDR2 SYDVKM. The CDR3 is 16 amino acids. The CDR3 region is CASSFYMGAQNSPLRF. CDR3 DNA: TGTGCCAGCAGTTTTTACATGGGGGCGCAAAATTCACCCCTCCGCTTT.

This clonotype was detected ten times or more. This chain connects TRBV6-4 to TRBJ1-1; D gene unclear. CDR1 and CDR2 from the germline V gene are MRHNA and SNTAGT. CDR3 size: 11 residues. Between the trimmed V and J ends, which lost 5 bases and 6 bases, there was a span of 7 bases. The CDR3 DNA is TGTGCCAGCAGTTCATTATCTGAAGCTTTCTTT. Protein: CASSSLSEAFF.

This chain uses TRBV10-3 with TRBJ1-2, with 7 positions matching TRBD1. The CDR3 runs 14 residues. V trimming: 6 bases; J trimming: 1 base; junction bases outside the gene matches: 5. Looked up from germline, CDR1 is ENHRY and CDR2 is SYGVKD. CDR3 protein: CAIRGTAFNYGYTF. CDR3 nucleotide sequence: TGTGCCATCAGGGGGACAGCCTTTAACTATGGCTACACCTTC.

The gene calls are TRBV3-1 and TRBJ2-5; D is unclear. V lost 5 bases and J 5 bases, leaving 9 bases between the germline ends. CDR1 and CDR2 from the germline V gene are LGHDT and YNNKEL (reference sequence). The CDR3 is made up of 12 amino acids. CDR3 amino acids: CASSSVGETQYF. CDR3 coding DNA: TGTGCCAGCAGCTCCGTCGGGGAGACCCAGTACTTC.

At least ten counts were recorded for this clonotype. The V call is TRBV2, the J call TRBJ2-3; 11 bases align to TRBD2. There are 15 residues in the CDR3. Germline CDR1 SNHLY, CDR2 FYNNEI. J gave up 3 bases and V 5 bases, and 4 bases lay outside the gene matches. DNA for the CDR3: TGTGCCAGCAGTCTAGCGGGGGGTGCAACAGATACGCAGTATTTT. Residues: CASSLAGGATDTQYF.

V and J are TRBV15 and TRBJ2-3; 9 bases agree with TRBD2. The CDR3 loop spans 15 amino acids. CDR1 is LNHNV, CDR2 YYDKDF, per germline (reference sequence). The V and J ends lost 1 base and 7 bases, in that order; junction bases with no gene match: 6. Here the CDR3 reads CATSRGGRAENTQYF. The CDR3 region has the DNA TGTGCCACCAGCAGAGGCGGGAGGGCCGAGAATACGCAGTATTTT.

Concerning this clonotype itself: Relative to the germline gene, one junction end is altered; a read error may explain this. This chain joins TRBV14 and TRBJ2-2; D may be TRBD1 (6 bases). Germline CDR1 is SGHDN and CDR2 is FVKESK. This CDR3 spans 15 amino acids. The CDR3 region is CASSQRGINTGELFF. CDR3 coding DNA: TGTGCCAGCAGCCAAAGGGGGATCAACACCGGGGAACTGTTTTTT.

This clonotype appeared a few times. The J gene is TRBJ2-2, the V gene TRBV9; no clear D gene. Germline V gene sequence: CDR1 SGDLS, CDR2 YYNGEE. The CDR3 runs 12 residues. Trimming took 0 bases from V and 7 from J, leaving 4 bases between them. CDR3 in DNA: TGTGCCAGCAGCGTAGGGAACGGGGAGCTGTTTTTT. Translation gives CASSVGNGELFF. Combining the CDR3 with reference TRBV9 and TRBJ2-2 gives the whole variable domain DSGVTQTPKHLITATGQRVTLRCSPRSGDLSVYWYQQSLDQGLQFLIQYYNGEERAKGNILERFSAQQFPDLHSELNLSSLELGDSALYFCASSVGNGELFFGEGSRLTVL.

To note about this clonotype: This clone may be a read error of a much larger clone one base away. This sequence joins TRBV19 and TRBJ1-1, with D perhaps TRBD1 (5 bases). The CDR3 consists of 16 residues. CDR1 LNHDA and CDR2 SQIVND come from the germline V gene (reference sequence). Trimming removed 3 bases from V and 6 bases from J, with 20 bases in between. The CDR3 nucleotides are TGTGCCAGTAGTATTGGCGTTCGTTCGTGGGGGTCTGAAGCTTTCTTT. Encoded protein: CASSIGVRSWGSEAFF.

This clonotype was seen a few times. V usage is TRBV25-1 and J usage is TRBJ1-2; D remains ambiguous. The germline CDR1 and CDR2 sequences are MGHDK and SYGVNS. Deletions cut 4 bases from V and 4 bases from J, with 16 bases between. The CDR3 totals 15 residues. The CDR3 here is CASSVYGPGGYGYTF. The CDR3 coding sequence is TGTGCCAGCAGTGTATATGGACCCGGTGGCTATGGCTACACCTTC.

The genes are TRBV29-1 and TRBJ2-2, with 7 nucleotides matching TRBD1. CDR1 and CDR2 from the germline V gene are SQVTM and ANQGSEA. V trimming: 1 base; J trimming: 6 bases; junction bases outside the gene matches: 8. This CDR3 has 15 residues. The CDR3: CSVEGGTVGAGELFF. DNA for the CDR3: TGCAGCGTTGAAGGGGGGACAGTGGGCGCCGGGGAGCTGTTTTTT.

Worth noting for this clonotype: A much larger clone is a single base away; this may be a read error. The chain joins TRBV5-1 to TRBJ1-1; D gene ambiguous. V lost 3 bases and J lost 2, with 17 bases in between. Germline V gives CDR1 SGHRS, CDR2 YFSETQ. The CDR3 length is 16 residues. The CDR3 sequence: CASSSSGVGGNTEAFF. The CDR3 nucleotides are TGCGCCAGCAGCTCGAGCGGAGTTGGTGGAAACACTGAAGCTTTCTTT.

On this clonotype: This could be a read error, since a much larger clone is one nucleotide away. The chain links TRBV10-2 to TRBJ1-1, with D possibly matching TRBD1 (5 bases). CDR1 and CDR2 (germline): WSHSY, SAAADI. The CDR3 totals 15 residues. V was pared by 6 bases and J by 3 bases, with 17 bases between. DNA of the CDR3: TGCGCCAGCAGCTGGGAGCGGGGGGGAGACACTGAAGCTTTCTTT. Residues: CASSWERGGDTEAFF.

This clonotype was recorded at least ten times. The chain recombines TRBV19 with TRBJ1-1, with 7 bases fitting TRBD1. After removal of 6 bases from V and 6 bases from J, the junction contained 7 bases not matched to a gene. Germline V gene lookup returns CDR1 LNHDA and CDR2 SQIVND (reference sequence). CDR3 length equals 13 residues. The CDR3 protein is CASSSDRVAEAFF. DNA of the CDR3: TGTGCCAGTAGCTCTGACAGGGTCGCTGAAGCTTTCTTT. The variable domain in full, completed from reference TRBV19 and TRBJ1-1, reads DGGITQSPKYLFRKEGQNVTLSCEQNLNHDAMYWYRQDPGQGLRLIYYSQIVNDFQKGDIAEGYSVSREKKESFPLTVTSAQKNPTAFYLCASSSDRVAEAFFGQGTRLTVV.

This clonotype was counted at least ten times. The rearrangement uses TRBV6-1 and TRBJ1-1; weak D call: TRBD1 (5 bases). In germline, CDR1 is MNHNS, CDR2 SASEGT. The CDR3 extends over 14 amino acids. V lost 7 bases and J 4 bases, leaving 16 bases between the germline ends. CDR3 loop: CASILQDPPTEAFF. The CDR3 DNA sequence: TGTGCCAGCATCCTACAGGATCCCCCCACTGAAGCTTTCTTT.

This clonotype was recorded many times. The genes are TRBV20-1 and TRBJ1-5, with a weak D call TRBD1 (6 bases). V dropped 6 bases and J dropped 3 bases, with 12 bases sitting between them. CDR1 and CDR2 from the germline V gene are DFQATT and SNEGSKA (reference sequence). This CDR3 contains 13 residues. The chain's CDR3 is CSAAAGANQPQHF. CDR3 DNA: TGCAGTGCAGCGGCAGGGGCCAATCAGCCCCAGCATTTT.

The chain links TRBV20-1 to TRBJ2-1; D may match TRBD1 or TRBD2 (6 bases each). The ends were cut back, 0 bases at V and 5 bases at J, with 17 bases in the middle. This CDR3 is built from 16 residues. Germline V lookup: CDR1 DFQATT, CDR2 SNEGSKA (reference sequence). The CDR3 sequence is CSARDLVGGWDNEQFF. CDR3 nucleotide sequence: TGCAGTGCTAGAGATTTAGTGGGGGGCTGGGACAATGAGCAGTTCTTC.

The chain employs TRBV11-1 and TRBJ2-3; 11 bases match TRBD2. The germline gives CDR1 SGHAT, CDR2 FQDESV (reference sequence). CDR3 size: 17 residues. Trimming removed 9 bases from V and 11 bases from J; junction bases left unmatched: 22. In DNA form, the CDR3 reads TGTGCCAGTAGTCCAGGTAGCGGGGGGGCCTGGTACAATGAGCAGTATTTT. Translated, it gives CASSPGSGGAWYNEQYF. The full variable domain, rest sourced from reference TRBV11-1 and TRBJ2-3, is EAEVAQSPRYKITEKSQAVAFWCDPISGHATLYWYRQILGQGPELLVQFQDESVVDDSQLPKDRFSAERLKGVDSTLKIQPAELGDSAMYLCASSPGSGGAWYNEQYFGPGTRLTVL.

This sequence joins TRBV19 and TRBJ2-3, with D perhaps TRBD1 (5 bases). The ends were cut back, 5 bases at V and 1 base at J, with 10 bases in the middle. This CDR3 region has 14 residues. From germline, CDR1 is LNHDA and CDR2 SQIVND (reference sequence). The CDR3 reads CASSSDTRTDTQYF. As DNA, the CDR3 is TGTGCCAGTAGTTCGGACACCCGCACAGATACGCAGTATTTT.

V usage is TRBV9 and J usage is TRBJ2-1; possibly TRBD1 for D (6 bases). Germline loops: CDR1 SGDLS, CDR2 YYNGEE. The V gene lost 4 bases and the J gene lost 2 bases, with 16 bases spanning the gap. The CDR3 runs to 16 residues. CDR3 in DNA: TGTGCCAGCAGCCAAGTAGGAAGGACAGCCTACAATGAGCAGTTCTTC. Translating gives CASSQVGRTAYNEQFF.

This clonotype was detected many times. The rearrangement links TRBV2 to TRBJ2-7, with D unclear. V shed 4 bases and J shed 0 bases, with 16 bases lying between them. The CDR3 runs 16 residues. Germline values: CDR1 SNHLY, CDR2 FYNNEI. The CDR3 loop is CASSVSLSKSSYEQYF. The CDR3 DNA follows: TGTGCCAGCAGTGTCTCGCTGAGCAAAAGCTCCTACGAGCAGTACTTC.

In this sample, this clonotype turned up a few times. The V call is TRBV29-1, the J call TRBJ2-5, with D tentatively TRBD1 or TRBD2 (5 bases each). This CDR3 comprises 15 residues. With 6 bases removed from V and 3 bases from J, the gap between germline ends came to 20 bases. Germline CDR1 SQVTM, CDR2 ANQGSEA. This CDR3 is CSVTVTGTMKETQYF. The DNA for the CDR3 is TGCAGCGTGACAGTAACCGGGACGATGAAAGAGACCCAGTACTTC.

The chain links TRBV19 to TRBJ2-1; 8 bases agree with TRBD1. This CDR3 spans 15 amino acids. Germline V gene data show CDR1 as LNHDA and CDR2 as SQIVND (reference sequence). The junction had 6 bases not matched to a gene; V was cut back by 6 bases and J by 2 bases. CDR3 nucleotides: TGTGCCAGTAGGGTGGACAGGGCCACCTACAATGAGCAGTTCTTC. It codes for CASRVDRATYNEQFF.